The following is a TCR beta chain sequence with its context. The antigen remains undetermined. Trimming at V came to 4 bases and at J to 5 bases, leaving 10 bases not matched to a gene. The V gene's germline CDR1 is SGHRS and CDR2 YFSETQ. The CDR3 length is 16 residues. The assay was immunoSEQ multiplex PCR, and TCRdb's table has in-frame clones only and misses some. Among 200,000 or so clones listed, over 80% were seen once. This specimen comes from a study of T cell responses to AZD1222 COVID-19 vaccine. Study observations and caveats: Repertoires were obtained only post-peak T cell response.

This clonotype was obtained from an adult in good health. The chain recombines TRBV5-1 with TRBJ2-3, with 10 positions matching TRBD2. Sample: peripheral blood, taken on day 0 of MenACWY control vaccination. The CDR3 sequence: CASSRNLAGVEDTQYF. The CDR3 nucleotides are TGCGCCAGCAGCCGCAATCTAGCGGGAGTGGAAGATACGCAGTATTTT.